Below, 30 T cell receptor beta chains from the same sample are listed, as sequenced in a study of vaccination effects on CD4 cells after COVID-19 (dated 2022 in TCRdb). Receptors were amplified or captured by the immunoSEQ multiplex PCR assay. In TCRdb, the immuneACCESS table is reduced to in-frame sequences with V and J assigned. These tables do not hold every clone; where another copy was compared, an unresolved V gene accounts for under half, and the others remain unexplained. For this sample the table gives around 45,000 clones, of which roughly four fifths were detected only once. Clones ranked in the top ten supply 10% to 13% of the sample. In the ViraFEST assay, PBMC were stimulated with viral peptide pools, and antigen-specific CD4+ T cell clonotypes were then identified by expansion using TCR sequencing. After around 10 days of culture, CD4+ T cells were isolated with the EasySep CD4+ T cell isolation kit. None of the healthy vaccine recipients had a prior SARS-CoV-2 infection, which was confirmed by nucleocapsid antibody tests that came back negative both before and after vaccination.

Their specific antigens are unknown. The sample here was CD4+ T cells from PBMCs cultured with SARS-CoV-2 spike peptides, taken before COVID-19 vaccination. Read against the paper, the sample's cell subset or site label means: SARS-CoV-2 spike overlapping peptide pool stimulation. Receptor source: a human donor who received a COVID-19 vaccine.

This chain joins TRBV18 and TRBJ1-4, with D uncertain. Germline CDR1 and CDR2: KGHSH and LQKENI. There are 17 residues in the CDR3. Trimming pared 3 bases from V and 0 bases from J, leaving 14 bases between. DNA for the CDR3: TGTGCCAGCTCACCGTTACGGATCCAAGCAACTAATGAAAAACTGTTTTTT. As protein: CASSPLRIQATNEKLFF.

The V gene is TRBV10-3, the J gene TRBJ2-1, with D possibly TRBD1 on 6 matching bases. V was cut by 5 bases and J by 8 bases, with 13 bases left in between. This CDR3 has 13 residues. The germline gives CDR1 ENHRY, CDR2 SYGVKD. The CDR3 loop is CAISKQGNDEQFF. For the CDR3, the DNA is TGTGCCATCAGTAAACAGGGAAACGATGAGCAGTTCTTC.

The rearrangement uses TRBV6-5 and TRBJ2-1; 7 bases align to TRBD1. This CDR3 comprises 13 residues. Trimming at V came to 5 bases and at J to 3 bases, leaving 1 base not matched to a gene. The germline V gene encodes CDR1 MNHEY and CDR2 SVGAGI. CDR3 DNA: TGTGCCAGCAGTAGACAGGGCTACAATGAGCAGTTCTTC. As protein: CASSRQGYNEQFF.

The chain combines TRBV29-1 with TRBJ2-5, with D perhaps matching TRBD1 (5 bases). This CDR3 is 12 amino acids long. Trimming pared 4 bases from V and 1 base from J, leaving 7 bases between. Germline CDR1 and CDR2: SQVTM and ANQGSEA. Here the CDR3 DNA reads TGCAGCGTTGGACAGAGCCAAGAGACCCAGTACTTC. Amino acid sequence: CSVGQSQETQYF.

The chain is built from TRBV5-1 and TRBJ2-2; 11 bases line up with TRBD1. The CDR3 has 14 residues. The V and J ends lost 4 bases and 6 bases, in that order; junction bases with no gene match: 2. Germline CDR1 reads SGHRS; CDR2 reads YFSETQ. CDR3 in amino acids: CASSQGQGAGELFF. The CDR3 DNA is TGCGCCAGCAGCCAGGGACAGGGGGCCGGGGAGCTGTTTTTT.

The chain joins TRBV18 to TRBJ2-3; D is perhaps TRBD2 (7 bases). Trimming cost V 3 bases and J 3 bases, with 16 bases left between them. This CDR3 contains 16 residues. Per the germline V gene, CDR1 is KGHSH and CDR2 is LQKENI. CDR3 residues: CASSPRRGGGTDTQYF. The DNA of the CDR3 is TGTGCCAGCTCACCTCGAAGGGGGGGCGGAACAGATACGCAGTATTTT.

The chain carries TRBV5-1 and TRBJ2-5; 8 positions match TRBD2. This CDR3 comprises 18 residues. Germline V gene sequence: CDR1 SGHRS, CDR2 YFSETQ. Unmatched junction bases numbered 11, after V lost 0 bases and J lost 1 base. In nucleotides, the CDR3 is TGCGCCAGCAGCTTGGAAGGCGGGGGGCACCGATTCCAAGAGACCCAGTACTTC. Protein sequence: CASSLEGGGHRFQETQYF. The full variable domain, rest sourced from reference TRBV5-1 and TRBJ2-5, is KAGVTQTPRYLIKTRGQQVTLSCSPISGHRSVSWYQQTPGQGLQFLFEYFSETQRNKGNFPGRFSGRQFSNSRSEMNVSTLELGDSALYLCASSLEGGGHRFQETQYFGPGTRLLVL.

The J gene is TRBJ2-5, the V gene TRBV18, with 10 bases lining up with TRBD2. This CDR3 region has 16 residues. From germline, CDR1 is KGHSH and CDR2 LQKENI. V shed 4 bases, J shed 4 bases, and the junction held 9 bases outside the gene matches. The DNA of the CDR3 is TGTGCCAGCTCACTCCTTGGACTAGCGGAATTAGAGACCCAGTACTTC. Translation: CASSLLGLAELETQYF.

The chain links TRBV7-2 to TRBJ2-7; D may be TRBD1 (7 bases). CDR3 length: 15 residues. The germline V and J ends were trimmed by 2 bases and 1 base, with 12 bases remaining between them. From germline, CDR1 is SGHTA and CDR2 FQGNSA. CDR3 DNA sequence: TGTGCCAGCAGCTTAAGGAGGGGGCCGTCCTACGAGCAGTACGTC. As protein: CASSLRRGPSYEQYV.

The chain uses TRBV19 and TRBJ1-6; perhaps TRBD1 as D (5 bases). Germline V gene data show CDR1 as LNHDA and CDR2 as SQIVND (reference sequence). This CDR3 has 13 amino acids. V was pared by 6 bases and J by 8 bases, with 11 bases between. CDR3 amino acids: CASRRIGDSPLHF. CDR3 nucleotide sequence: TGTGCCAGTAGACGGATAGGGGATTCACCCCTCCACTTT.

This clone has only a few counts. The chain has TRBV5-1 and TRBJ2-5; D is perhaps TRBD2 (6 bases). Between the trimmed V and J ends, which lost 0 bases and 5 bases, there was a span of 11 bases. This CDR3 region has 14 residues. Germline values: CDR1 SGHRS, CDR2 YFSETQ. The DNA of the CDR3 is TGCGCCAGCAGCTTGGTTTTACGGGGGGAGACCCAGTACTTC. Amino acids: CASSLVLRGETQYF.

Here the CDR3 DNA reads TGTGCCACCAGTGCATTGACAGGGGCAACCGGGGAGCTGTTTTTT. Protein sequence: CATSALTGATGELFF. V and J are TRBV24-1 and TRBJ2-2; 8 nucleotides align to TRBD1. The CDR3 sequence is 15 residues long. The V gene end was trimmed by 5 bases and the J gene end by 5 bases; junction bases not matched to a gene: 6. Germline V CDR1 and CDR2: KGHDR, SFDVKD.

The rearrangement uses TRBV18 and TRBJ1-5; D perhaps matches TRBD1 (5 bases). The ends were cut back, 6 bases at V and 4 bases at J, with 10 bases in the middle. Germline V gene sequence: CDR1 KGHSH, CDR2 LQKENI. The CDR3 covers 13 residues. CDR3 coding DNA: TGTGCCAGCTCCCTCGACAGAAATCAGCCCCAGCATTTT. As protein: CASSLDRNQPQHF.

The chain uses TRBV7-2 and TRBJ1-4; TRBD1 matches at 8 bases. There are 14 residues in the CDR3. The J segment lost 9 bases and the V segment lost 1 base, leaving 4 bases of the junction unmatched. Germline V gives CDR1 SGHTA, CDR2 FQGNSA. CDR3 protein: CASSLDRGGKKLFF. The CDR3 DNA is TGTGCCAGCAGCTTAGACAGGGGGGGTAAAAAACTGTTTTTT.

The chain employs TRBV4-3 and TRBJ2-2; D might be TRBD1 or TRBD2, each matching 7 bases. With 4 bases removed from V and 6 bases from J, the gap between germline ends came to 15 bases. Germline-derived CDR1 and CDR2 are LGHNA and YSLEER. The CDR3 runs 15 residues. The CDR3 region has the DNA TGCGCCAGCAGCCCTCAGGGGGGGGTCGCCGGGGAGCTGTTTTTT. Protein sequence: CASSPQGGVAGELFF.

The chain joins TRBV2 to TRBJ2-3; D unclear. This CDR3 contains 13 residues. Germline CDR1 reads SNHLY; CDR2 reads FYNNEI. Deletions cut 6 bases from V and 5 bases from J, with 12 bases between. CDR3 in amino acids: CASRGGSGDTQYF. The CDR3 region has the DNA TGTGCCAGCAGGGGCGGATCGGGAGATACGCAGTATTTT.

V is TRBV23-1 and J is TRBJ1-2; TRBD1 matches at 7 bases. TRBV23-1 carries the ORF label, with uncertain function. Trimming took 3 bases from V and 1 from J; bases not matched to a gene: 14. This CDR3 is 18 amino acids long. CDR3 sequence: CASSHPPGQNYDNYGYTF. CDR3 DNA: TGCGCCAGCAGTCATCCTCCGGGACAGAATTATGATAACTATGGCTACACCTTC.

In the case of this clone: Additional DNA sequences in this sample encode the identical CDR3. The rearrangement uses TRBV3-1 (or the pseudogene TRBV3-2) and TRBJ1-1; TRBD1 agrees at 8 bases. J gave up 0 bases and V 3 bases, and 3 bases lay outside the gene matches. This CDR3 region has 15 residues. Germline V gives CDR1 LGHDT, CDR2 YNNKEL (reference sequence). The CDR3 bases are TGTGCCAGCAGCCAGGGACAGGTTTTGAACACTGAAGCTTTCTTT. It yields the protein CASSQGQVLNTEAFF.

CDR3 in DNA: TGCGCCAGCAGCCCCGGACAGGGTCGGACCGGGGAGCTGTTTTTT. Translation: CASSPGQGRTGELFF. The chain joins TRBV4-3 to TRBJ2-2; 8 bases match TRBD1. In germline, CDR1 is LGHNA, CDR2 YSLEER. The CDR3 is made up of 15 amino acids. The J segment lost 5 bases and the V segment lost 4 bases, leaving 6 bases of the junction unmatched.

This clone was seen only a few times. This chain uses TRBV3-1 (or the pseudogene TRBV3-2) with TRBJ1-6; 8 nucleotides align to TRBD1. Germline CDR1 LGHDT, CDR2 YNNKEL (reference sequence). The length of the CDR3 is 16 residues. J gave up 2 bases and V 5 bases, and 5 bases lay outside the gene matches. For the CDR3, the DNA is TGTGCCAGCAGCAGAGGGACAGGCGCCTATAATTCACCCCTCCACTTT. Translated, it gives CASSRGTGAYNSPLHF.

The chain is built from TRBV20-1 and TRBJ1-6; a possible D gene is TRBD1 (5 bases). The V end lost 3 bases, the J end lost 4 bases, and 13 bases lay between the germline ends. Looked up from germline, CDR1 is DFQATT and CDR2 is SNEGSKA (reference sequence). The CDR3 covers 15 residues. The CDR3 sequence: CSASSGVVYNSPLHF. Written as DNA, the CDR3 is TGCAGTGCTAGTTCGGGGGTTGTTTATAATTCACCCCTCCACTTT.

The chain employs TRBV6-1 and TRBJ1-6; D gene ambiguous. This CDR3 region has 13 residues. Trimming shortened V by 2 bases and J by 9 bases, and 8 bases separated the two germline ends. Germline CDR1 is MNHNS and CDR2 is SASEGT. The CDR3: CASSEIRTSPLHF. The CDR3 bases are TGTGCCAGCAGTGAAATACGGACTTCACCCCTCCACTTT.

The chain links TRBV30 to TRBJ2-5; D perhaps matches TRBD2 (6 bases). CDR1 is GTSNPN and CDR2 is SVGIG in the germline V gene (reference sequence). V dropped 1 base and J dropped 5 bases, with 23 bases sitting between them. The CDR3 contains 17 residues. As DNA, the CDR3 is TGTGCCTGGAGTGGACCGGGACCCCAGGAGGGATGGGAGACCCAGTACTTC. The encoded protein is CAWSGPGPQEGWETQYF.

V gene TRBV4-1 combines with J gene TRBJ1-5; 10 bases agree with TRBD1. CDR3 length equals 16 residues. From germline, CDR1 is MGHRA and CDR2 YSYEKL. V lost 4 bases, J lost 4 bases, and 7 bases stayed unmatched. The CDR3 is CASSPRGTGENQPQHF. DNA of the CDR3: TGCGCCAGCAGCCCACGAGGGACAGGGGAGAATCAGCCCCAGCATTTT.

The chain is built from TRBV7-8 and TRBJ2-7, with a weak D call TRBD2 (5 bases). The germline V gene encodes CDR1 SGHVS and CDR2 FQNEAQ. CDR3 length: 13 residues. The V gene lost 1 base and the J gene lost 6 bases, with 10 bases spanning the gap. Here the CDR3 reads CASSLERGSEQYV. CDR3 bases: TGTGCCAGCAGCTTAGAACGAGGGTCCGAGCAGTACGTC.

This clone was counted a few times. V is TRBV9 and J is TRBJ1-3; D perhaps matches TRBD1 (5 bases). The CDR3 runs 17 residues. Germline CDR1 is SGDLS and CDR2 is YYNGEE. With 3 bases removed from V and 0 bases from J, the gap between germline ends came to 16 bases. The CDR3 DNA reads TGTGCCAGCAGCGGCCCTGGGGGGGTTTACTCTGGAAACACCATATATTTT. Encoded protein: CASSGPGGVYSGNTIYF.

The rearrangement links TRBV18 to TRBJ1-2; unclear D gene. The CDR3 has 15 amino acids. The V end was cut by 3 bases, the J end by 0 bases, with 11 bases between. The germline gives CDR1 KGHSH, CDR2 LQKENI. The CDR3 loop is CASSPGSSPNYGYTF. The CDR3 region has the DNA TGTGCCAGCTCACCCGGAAGCTCACCTAACTATGGCTACACCTTC.

The genes are TRBV6-2 or TRBV6-3 and TRBJ1-4; TRBD1 matches 9 bases. Germline V gene data show CDR1 as MNHEY and CDR2 as SVGEGT. V shed 0 bases and J 7 bases; nucleotides not matched to a gene: 12. The length of the CDR3 is 18 residues. The CDR3 nucleotides are TGTGCCAGCAGTTACTCCAGGGCCGGGGACAGGGCTGCTGAAAAACTGTTTTTT. This encodes CASSYSRAGDRAAEKLFF.

This chain uses TRBV2 with TRBJ2-3; D remains unclear. V lost 1 base and J 0 bases, leaving 11 bases between the germline ends. CDR3 length: 16 residues. Germline V CDR1 and CDR2: SNHLY, FYNNEI. CDR3 protein: CASSEVAATSTDTQYF. The CDR3 nucleotides read TGTGCCAGCAGTGAAGTGGCAGCGACTAGCACAGATACGCAGTATTTT.

The chain has TRBV6-6 and TRBJ1-6, with D unresolved. This CDR3 spans 14 amino acids. Trimming left V 0 bases short and J 5 bases short, with 5 bases between. Germline V gene lookup returns CDR1 MNHNY and CDR2 SVGAGI (reference sequence). The DNA for the CDR3 is TGTGCCAGCAGTTACTCGAGGAATAATTCACCCCTCCACTTT. This translates into CASSYSRNNSPLHF.